This paragraph reports one T cell receptor beta chain. Its antigen is currently unknown. This sample was included in a study of long-term antiretroviral therapy in people with HIV. Treatment for every participant with HIV took place in the United States. General observations from the study: All time points showed a repertoire dominated by clones expanded before ART. ART adherence, viral resistance and therapy changes went unrecorded.

V was shortened by 10 bases and J by 4 bases, with 13 bases between the two germline ends. The CDR3 covers 12 residues. CDR1 and CDR2 (germline): MDHEN, SYDVKM. It was version v3.0 of the immunoSEQ assay that was run at survey level. Per sample, sequencing targeted roughly 40,000-55,000 T-cell genomes. Profiled with immunoSEQ multiplex PCR; TCRdb holds only in-frame clones, not every one. The data contain under 30,000 clones, over 70% of them singletons. The rearrangement links TRBV28 to TRBJ1-2; D is ambiguous. This TCR came from a woman in her 30s with HIV. Source: unsorted PBMCs, taken 1.1 years before starting antiretroviral therapy. The CDR3 coding sequence is TGTGCCACGCTCGTGGTCCCCTATGGCTACACCTTC. Its translation: CATLVVPYGYTF.